This is a list of T cell receptor beta chains from one sample in a study of T cell repertoires in cytomegalovirus infection. These TCRs are of unknown antigen specificity. TCRdb analysed the reads with MiXCR anew, one entry per CDR3 protein. In the table there are a few hundred thousand distinct CDR3 sequences, approximately 40% of which are singletons. The specimen was cultured PBMCs, collected from culture after CMV antigen stimulation. Source of these receptors: a human donor in good health (CMV status not recorded). Some clones in this sample may be carry-over from other donors' samples. Each CDR3 is given with its conserved first and last residue. D genes are given only for firm matches. Size tells how often a clone was seen (once, few, many) or the class of an expanded clone, and some rows leave it out.

V: TRBV3-1; J: TRBJ2-7; size: NA; D: NA; CDR3: CASSQEGGSYEQYF; DNA: TGTGCCAGCAGCCAGGAGGGTGGCTCCTACGAGCAGTACTTC
V: TRBV6-1; J: TRBJ2-7; size: few; D: NA; CDR3: CASVEQGPYEQYF; DNA: TGTGCCAGCGTGGAGCAGGGCCCCTACGAGCAGTACTTC
V: TRBV5-1; J: TRBJ2-2; size: NA; D: NA; CDR3: CASSLSAKGAGELFF; DNA: TGCGCCAGCAGCTTGTCCGCTAAAGGGGCCGGGGAGCTGTTTTTT
V: TRBV7-2; J: TRBJ2-7; size: NA; D: NA; CDR3: CASSLARGGREQYF; DNA: TGTGCCAGCAGCTTAGCCCGAGGGGGGAGAGAGCAGTACTTC
V: TRBV12-3/TRBV12-4; J: TRBJ2-1; size: many; D: TRBD2; CDR3: CASSLEPGMTSGPNYNEQFF; DNA: TGTGCCAGCAGTTTAGAACCAGGGATGACTAGCGGGCCAAACTACAATGAGCAGTTCTTC
V: TRBV28; J: TRBJ1-1; size: NA; D: TRBD1; CDR3: CASSRQGRGTEAFF; DNA: TGTGCCAGCAGCCGACAGGGCCGTGGCACTGAAGCTTTCTTT
V: TRBV12-3/TRBV12-4; J: TRBJ2-3; size: NA; D: NA; CDR3: CASSPWVAESTDTQYF; DNA: TGTGCCAGCAGTCCCTGGGTAGCTGAAAGCACAGATACGCAGTATTTT
V: TRBV7-2; J: TRBJ2-3; size: few; D: NA; CDR3: CAGYRDGPSDTQYF; DNA: TGTGCCGGATACCGGGACGGACCCTCGGATACGCAGTATTTT
V: TRBV12-3/TRBV12-4; J: TRBJ2-3; size: NA; D: NA; CDR3: CASSLPIGPSTDTQYF; DNA: TGTGCCAGCAGTCTGCCTATAGGTCCTAGCACAGATACGCAGTATTTT
V: TRBV19; J: TRBJ2-2; size: NA; D: NA; CDR3: CASNGRLANTGELFF; DNA: TGTGCCAGTAACGGTCGGCTAGCGAACACCGGGGAGCTGTTTTTT
V: TRBV6-6; J: TRBJ1-2; size: many; D: NA; CDR3: CANSLDPNYGYTF; DNA: TGTGCCAACTCGCTGGACCCTAACTATGGCTACACCTTC
V: TRBV7-2; J: TRBJ1-2; size: few; D: NA; CDR3: CASSLGGNVNYGYTF; DNA: TGTGCCAGCAGCTTAGGAGGGAATGTCAACTATGGCTACACCTTC
V: TRBV6-1; J: TRBJ2-3; size: NA; D: NA; CDR3: CASTSRRGTDTQYF; DNA: TGTGCCAGCACCTCCAGACGGGGCACAGATACGCAGTATTTT
V: TRBV7-4; J: TRBJ2-1; size: NA; D: TRBD1; CDR3: CASSFPSRDRGVFHEQFF; DNA: TGTGCCAGCAGCTTCCCATCCCGAGACAGGGGTGTATTCCATGAGCAGTTCTTC
V: TRBV7-4; J: TRBJ2-1; size: few; D: TRBD2; CDR3: CASSPTGGRAYNEQFF; DNA: TGTGCCAGCAGCCCCACTGGCGGGAGGGCCTACAATGAGCAGTTCTTC
V: TRBV7-2; J: TRBJ2-3; size: NA; D: TRBD1; CDR3: CASSLNRGAQADTQYF; DNA: TGTGCCAGCAGCTTAAACAGGGGGGCTCAGGCAGATACGCAGTATTTT
V: TRBV3-1; J: TRBJ2-7; size: few; D: NA; CDR3: CASSQEIEQYF; DNA: TGTGCCAGCAGCCAAGAAATCGAGCAGTACTTC
V: TRBV7-2; J: TRBJ2-3; size: NA; D: NA; CDR3: CASGPRETDTQYF; DNA: TGTGCCAGCGGTCCTAGGGAGACAGATACGCAGTATTTT
V: TRBV7-2; J: TRBJ1-1; size: many; D: NA; CDR3: CASSSTRTAPFEAFF; DNA: TGTGCCAGCAGCTCCACCAGGACGGCGCCATTCGAAGCTTTCTTT
V: TRBV5-1; J: TRBJ1-4; size: NA; D: NA; CDR3: CASSRGGGAEKLFF; DNA: TGCGCCAGCAGCCGAGGCGGGGGAGCGGAAAAACTGTTTTTT
V: TRBV12-3/TRBV12-4; J: TRBJ2-3; size: NA; D: NA; CDR3: CASSAMREDTQYF; DNA: TGTGCCAGCAGTGCCATGAGGGAAGATACGCAGTATTTT
V: TRBV7-2; J: TRBJ1-3; size: few; D: TRBD1; CDR3: CASSPAGTGKARGNTIYF; DNA: TGTGCCAGCAGCCCCGCGGGGACAGGAAAGGCAAGGGGAAACACCATATATTTT
V: TRBV12-3/TRBV12-4; J: TRBJ2-5; size: few; D: NA; CDR3: CASSLAGIRETQYF; DNA: TGTGCCAGCAGTTTGGCAGGGATCCGGGAGACCCAGTACTTC
V: TRBV7-2; J: TRBJ1-2; size: few; D: NA; CDR3: CASSPRDGPYGYTF; DNA: TGTGCCAGCAGCCCCAGGGACGGCCCCTATGGCTACACCTTC
V: TRBV6-1; J: TRBJ2-3; size: NA; D: NA; CDR3: CACSGELRLTDTQYF; DNA: TGTGCCTGCTCGGGGGAGTTGCGGCTCACCGATACGCAGTATTTT
V: TRBV4-1; J: TRBJ2-3; size: NA; D: TRBD2; CDR3: CASSQGRGGLAAGDTQYF; DNA: TGCGCCAGCAGCCAAGGCCGGGGGGGGCTAGCGGCGGGAGATACGCAGTATTTT
V: TRBV7-6; J: TRBJ2-4; size: few; D: NA; CDR3: CASSPYTQMRVAKNIQYF; DNA: TGTGCCAGCAGCCCATATACCCAAATGCGCGTGGCCAAAAACATTCAGTACTTC
V: TRBV19; J: TRBJ2-3; size: NA; D: TRBD1; CDR3: CASSPGTAATDTQYF; DNA: TGTGCCAGTAGTCCTGGGACAGCAGCCACAGATACGCAGTATTTT
V: TRBV7-6; J: TRBJ2-3; size: NA; D: TRBD2; CDR3: CASSPEGLAGGPDTQYF; DNA: TGTGCCAGCAGCCCAGAGGGACTAGCGGGAGGACCAGATACGCAGTATTTT
V: TRBV6-6; J: TRBJ2-3; size: NA; D: TRBD2; CDR3: CASSYSRLAGGSTDTQYF; DNA: TGTGCCAGCAGTTACTCGAGGCTAGCGGGGGGTAGCACAGATACGCAGTATTTT